Below are 19 T cell receptor beta chains sequenced from a single sample in a study of cytotoxic CD8 clonotypes in ibrutinib-treated CLL (dated by TCRdb to about 2021). Library generation was performed with the immunoSEQ multiplex PCR assay. Not all clones reach the TCRdb copy of this immuneACCESS table, which keeps in-frame sequences only. Checked studies attribute under half of the gap to unresolved V genes and leave the rest unexplained. The sample records about 80,000 clones, around 79% of which are singletons. The ten largest clones capture roughly 4.8% of the sample. This specimen's time point label, interpreted: more than 10 months on ibrutinib. Sample: PBMCs, taken after 12 months of ibrutinib treatment. The receptors here all came from a human donor with chronic lymphocytic leukemia.

This clone was found once. CDR3 sequence reads: CASSRDRTNSPLHF. CDR3 coding DNA: TGTGCCAGCAGCAGGGACAGAACTAATTCACCCCTCCACTTT. The J gene is TRBJ1-6, the V gene TRBV6-5, with TRBD1 matching over 7 bases. With 6 bases clipped from V and 6 bases from J, the junction kept 5 bases outside the gene matches. The CDR3 has 14 amino acids. CDR1 is MNHEY and CDR2 is SVGAGI in the germline V gene.

The V call is TRBV7-8, the J call TRBJ1-5; unclear D gene. The ends were cut back, 1 base at V and 3 bases at J, with 10 bases in the middle. CDR3 length: 15 amino acids. CDR1 and CDR2 (germline): SGHVS, FQNEAQ. The CDR3 nucleotides are TGTGCCAGCAGCTTAGACCCCGGGAACAATCAGCCCCAGCATTTT. Translated: CASSLDPGNNQPQHF. Using reference TRBV7-8 and TRBJ1-5 for the parts outside the CDR3, the full variable domain is GAGVSQSPRYKVAKRGQDVALRCDPISGHVSLFWYQQALGQGPEFLTYFQNEAQLDKSGLPSDRFFAERPEGSVSTLKIQRTQQEDSAVYLCASSLDPGNNQPQHFGDGTRLSIL.

This chain uses TRBV30 with TRBJ1-3; no firm D call. Trimming took 0 bases from V and 3 from J, leaving 12 bases between them. Germline CDR1 GTSNPN, CDR2 SVGIG (reference sequence). The CDR3 spans 15 residues. CDR3 nucleotides: TGTGCCTGGAGTGTACCGGGTATTGGTGGAAACACCATATATTTT. Residues: CAWSVPGIGGNTIYF.

The CDR3 loop is CASSHGTPILEQYF. In DNA form, the CDR3 reads TGTGCCAGCAGCCACGGGACCCCCATTCTCGAGCAGTACTTC. The chain is built from TRBV6-6 and TRBJ2-7; D tentatively fits TRBD1 or TRBD2 (5 bases each). The CDR3 is 14 residues long. Germline values: CDR1 MNHNY, CDR2 SVGAGI (reference sequence). The V gene lost 6 bases and the J gene lost 6 bases, with 18 bases spanning the gap.

The V gene is TRBV28, the J gene TRBJ2-1; D might be TRBD2 (6 bases). The CDR3 contains 13 residues. The germline V and J ends were trimmed by 6 bases and 6 bases, with 12 bases remaining between them. The germline V gene encodes CDR1 MDHEN and CDR2 SYDVKM. Here the CDR3 DNA reads TGTGCCAGCAGACCGGGACTGCGCAATGAGCAGTTCTTC. Its translation is CASRPGLRNEQFF.

V and J are TRBV4-2 and TRBJ2-3; D is perhaps TRBD2 (5 bases). V was pared by 0 bases and J by 6 bases, with 16 bases between. In germline, CDR1 is LGHNA, CDR2 YNFKEQ. The CDR3 is 16 amino acids. The DNA of the CDR3 is TGTGCCAGCAGCCAAGAGTGGGCGGGCGACACGGATACGCAGTATTTT. Its protein is CASSQEWAGDTDTQYF.

This sequence joins TRBV6-5 and TRBJ1-1; TRBD1 agrees at 7 bases. Trimming at V came to 2 bases and at J to 1 base, leaving 1 base not matched to a gene. There are 14 residues in the CDR3. Looked up from germline, CDR1 is MNHEY and CDR2 is SVGAGI. Here the CDR3 reads CASSYGDRNTEAFF. The CDR3 DNA reads as TGTGCCAGCAGTTACGGGGACAGGAACACTGAAGCTTTCTTT.

The chain uses TRBV7-2 and TRBJ2-3; 9 nucleotides agree with TRBD2. The CDR3 is 15 amino acids. Germline CDR1 is SGHTA and CDR2 is FQGNSA. V lost 5 bases, J lost 7 bases, and 10 bases stayed unmatched. The CDR3 here is CASSPAGGRGHTQYF. Here the CDR3 DNA reads TGTGCCAGCAGCCCAGCGGGGGGTAGGGGACATACGCAGTATTTT.

This chain joins TRBV9 and TRBJ1-5, with D maybe TRBD1 (6 bases). CDR3 length: 16 amino acids. The germline CDR1 and CDR2 sequences are SGDLS and YYNGEE. V gave up 3 bases and J gave up 4 bases, with 17 bases separating them. The chain's CDR3 is CASSAGGPRENQPQHF. CDR3 coding DNA: TGTGCCAGCAGCGCTGGGGGGCCTCGGGAGAATCAGCCCCAGCATTTT. Full variable domain (outside the CDR3, taken from reference TRBV9 and TRBJ1-5): DSGVTQTPKHLITATGQRVTLRCSPRSGDLSVYWYQQSLDQGLQFLIQYYNGEERAKGNILERFSAQQFPDLHSELNLSSLELGDSALYFCASSAGGPRENQPQHFGDGTRLSIL.

The V call is TRBV5-4, the J call TRBJ2-3; 8 positions agree with TRBD1. The germline V gene encodes CDR1 SGHNT and CDR2 YYREEE (reference sequence). Losses at the gene ends were 2 bases for V and 4 bases for J; bases not matched to a gene: 6. The CDR3 sequence is 15 residues long. The CDR3 protein is CASSFRDRLPDTQYF. The CDR3, as DNA: TGTGCCAGCAGCTTCCGGGACAGGTTACCAGATACGCAGTATTTT.

The chain links TRBV2 to TRBJ1-2, with D perhaps TRBD1 (6 bases). The CDR3 sequence is 14 residues long. The germline gives CDR1 SNHLY, CDR2 FYNNEI. V was pared by 3 bases and J by 8 bases, with 16 bases between. The DNA of the CDR3 is TGTGCCAGCAGTGAGAATAAGGGGGGAAGGGGCTACACCTTC. It is translated as CASSENKGGRGYTF. Combining the CDR3 with reference TRBV2 and TRBJ1-2 gives the whole variable domain EPEVTQTPSHQVTQMGQEVILRCVPISNHLYFYWYRQILGQKVEFLVSFYNNEISEKSEIFDDQFSVERPDGSNFTLKIRSTKLEDSAMYFCASSENKGGRGYTFGSGTRLTVV.

The chain couples TRBV11-3 to TRBJ1-2; 7 nucleotides line up with TRBD1. CDR1 is SGHNT and CDR2 is YENEEA in the germline V gene. The CDR3 totals 14 residues. V gave up 1 base and J gave up 4 bases; unmatched junction bases: 3. CDR3 DNA sequence: TGTGCCAGCAGCTTAGTGGGGACAGCCTATGGCTACACCTTC. Encoded protein: CASSLVGTAYGYTF.

The rearrangement links TRBV10-3 to TRBJ1-2; 10 nucleotides match TRBD1. Unmatched junction bases numbered 16, after V lost 10 bases and J lost 11 bases. The CDR3 consists of 14 residues. Germline V gene data show CDR1 as ENHRY and CDR2 as SYGVKD. The CDR3 sequence is CATRPGQGPGWYTF. The CDR3, as DNA: TGTGCCACAAGACCGGGACAGGGGCCGGGGTGGTACACCTTC.

The V gene is TRBV4-1, the J gene TRBJ2-7, with 7 bases aligning to TRBD1. Unmatched junction bases numbered 7, after V lost 4 bases and J lost 4 bases. This CDR3 has 14 amino acids. Germline assignment: CDR1 MGHRA and CDR2 YSYEKL. CDR3 loop: CASSPGTAGYEQYF. The CDR3, as DNA: TGCGCCAGCAGCCCCGGGACAGCCGGATACGAGCAGTACTTC.

The CDR3 loop reads CASSVAWSSYEQYF. The DNA of the CDR3 is TGTGCCAGCAGCGTAGCTTGGAGCTCCTACGAGCAGTACTTC. The chain couples TRBV9 to TRBJ2-7; D call uncertain. CDR1 and CDR2 from the germline V gene are SGDLS and YYNGEE. The CDR3 consists of 14 residues. The V and J ends lost 0 bases and 0 bases respectively, with 7 bases between them.

CDR3: CASSLIGTQYF. CDR3 DNA: TGTGCCAGCAGCTTAATTGGGACCCAGTACTTC. The chain carries TRBV7-8 and TRBJ2-5; D uncertain. Per the germline V gene, CDR1 is SGHVS and CDR2 is FQNEAQ. Trimming took off 2 bases at V and 7 bases at J, with 5 bases between the two ends. This CDR3 is 11 amino acids long.

The table lists this clone with a count of one. Other nucleotide sequences in the sample specify the same CDR3. The chain combines TRBV9 with TRBJ2-1; 7 bases line up with TRBD2. CDR3 length: 15 residues. In germline, CDR1 is SGDLS, CDR2 YYNGEE. The junction had 1 base not matched to a gene; V was cut back by 0 bases and J by 1 base. The CDR3 bases are TGTGCCAGCAGCGTAGCGGGAGGTTCCTACAATGAGCAGTTCTTC. The encoded protein is CASSVAGGSYNEQFF. The full variable domain, its missing parts supplied by reference TRBV9 and TRBJ2-1, is DSGVTQTPKHLITATGQRVTLRCSPRSGDLSVYWYQQSLDQGLQFLIQYYNGEERAKGNILERFSAQQFPDLHSELNLSSLELGDSALYFCASSVAGGSYNEQFFGPGTRLTVL.

The chain combines TRBV19 with TRBJ2-1; no clear D. This CDR3 is built from 13 residues. Germline V gene sequence: CDR1 LNHDA, CDR2 SQIVND (reference sequence). V lost 1 base and J lost 9, with 10 bases in between. Here the CDR3 reads CASSIVPSSEQFF. The CDR3 DNA sequence: TGTGCCAGTAGTATAGTCCCCTCATCTGAGCAGTTCTTC.

As to this clone: The germline gene is not matched at one end of the junction; a read error may be the cause. V usage is TRBV5-1 and J usage is TRBJ1-2; the D gene is possibly TRBD1 (5 bases). This CDR3 is built from 14 residues. The germline V gene encodes CDR1 SGHRS and CDR2 YFSETQ. CDR3 DNA: TGTGCCAGCAGCTTGGAGGGGTGGTTCTATGGCTACACCTTC. Translated, it gives CASSLEGWFYGYTF.